A selection of T cell receptor beta chains follows, all from one sample in a study of CD8 T cells in Susac syndrome. MiXCR was run by TCRdb on the immunoSEQ multiplex PCR reads, yielding one entry per CDR3 protein. The sample shows around 150,000 distinct CDR3 sequences, approximately 93% of them seen only once. Sequencing was carried out using CD8+ T cells from PBMCs. These receptors originate from a human donor in good health. Each CDR3 is given with its conserved first and last residue.

TRBJ2-3 TRBV9 CASSRNGDTQYF
TRBJ2-2 TRBV29-1 CSAEKSGTGELFF
TRBJ1-1 TRBV20-1 CSASFQGLEAFF
TRBJ2-7 TRBV27 CASSSGYYEQYF
TRBJ2-5 TRBV7-9 CASSANGGRKETQYF
TRBJ1-4 TRBV4-1 CASSQGTGKLFF
TRBJ2-1 TRBV29-1 CSVGTGLSNEQFF
TRBJ1-2 TRBV21-1 CASSTQSVQDRGHGYTF
TRBJ1-5 TRBV27 CASSFTSNQPQHF
TRBJ1-5 TRBV21-1 CASSGCGSPDQPQHF
TRBJ2-5 TRBV24-1 CATSEPRTGGSETQYF
TRBJ1-2 TRBV4-3 CASSQVLGLGDDYGYTF
TRBJ2-7 TRBV7-3 CASSLVRRGISYEQYF
TRBJ2-2 TRBV28 CASSYQGTNTGELFF
TRBJ2-7 TRBV3-1 CASSPGLAVTYEQYF
TRBJ2-1 TRBV27 CASSLSADGSNEQFF
TRBJ2-7 TRBV28 CASSHRDSLYEQYF
TRBJ2-1 TRBV14 CASSQGGAGVGGEQFF
TRBJ2-1 TRBV13 CATTGPSNEQFF
TRBJ2-7 TRBV29-1 CSVRAGSSYEQYF